These 19 T cell receptor beta chains were all obtained from the same sample, sequenced in a study of blood T cell repertoires in COVID-19. The table came from immunoSEQ multiplex PCR; TCRdb's copy has only in-frame clones and leaves some out. The sample includes roughly 170,000 clones, approximately 90% of them seen just once. The sample taken for sequencing was peripheral blood. These receptors originate from a woman aged 70-85 years with COVID-19, enrolled during active disease.

The chain has TRBV21-1 and TRBJ2-7; TRBD2, the table's D call, lacks a check against the DNA. TRBV21-1 is assigned pseudogene status. This CDR3 comprises 16 residues. As DNA, the CDR3 is TGTGCCAGCAGCGAAAACCCCCCAGACCCTGAGGACGAGCAGTACTTC. This codes for CASSENPPDPEDEQYF.

DNA for the CDR3: TGCGCCAGCAGCTTGGTGGGGGTGGGACTAGCGGCCTACGAGCAGTACTTC. Encoded protein: CASSLVGVGLAAYEQYF. This chain joins TRBV5-1 and TRBJ2-7; TRBD2 matches 11 bases. Per germline, CDR1 SGHRS and CDR2 YFSETQ. CDR3 length equals 17 residues. V lost 0 bases and J lost 2; bases outside the gene matches: 7.

This clone has just a few counts. The chain recombines TRBV30 with TRBJ1-5; 8 nucleotides agree with TRBD1. Germline V gene data show CDR1 as GTSNPN and CDR2 as SVGIG (reference sequence). CDR3 length: 16 amino acids. The J segment lost 1 base and the V segment lost 2 bases, leaving 7 bases of the junction unmatched. The CDR3 nucleotides are TGTGCCTGGAGTTCAGGGGGCGCGGGGAGCAATCAGCCCCAGCATTTT. It yields the protein CAWSSGGAGSNQPQHF. Full variable domain (missing parts from reference TRBV30 and TRBJ1-5): SQTIHQWPATLVQPVGSPLSLECTVEGTSNPNLYWYRQAAGRGLQLLFYSVGIGQISSEVPQNLSASRPQDRQFILSSKKLLLSDSGFYLCAWSSGGAGSNQPQHFGDGTRLSIL.

V gene TRBV7-8 combines with J gene TRBJ2-7; tentatively, D is TRBD2 (5 bases). The CDR3 extends over 15 amino acids. V lost 4 bases and J 3 bases, leaving 16 bases between the germline ends. Germline CDR1 reads SGHVS; CDR2 reads FQNEAQ. CDR3 sequence reads: CASSSPLTGFYEQYF. CDR3 DNA: TGTGCCAGCAGCTCCCCCCTGACGGGGTTCTACGAGCAGTACTTC. Drawing the rest from reference TRBV7-8 and TRBJ2-7, the complete variable domain is GAGVSQSPRYKVAKRGQDVALRCDPISGHVSLFWYQQALGQGPEFLTYFQNEAQLDKSGLPSDRFFAERPEGSVSTLKIQRTQQEDSAVYLCASSSPLTGFYEQYFGPGTRLTVT.

Turning to this clone: Relative to the germline gene, one junction end is altered; a read error may explain this. J is TRBJ2-2 and V is TRBV5-4, with D possibly matching TRBD2 (5 bases). The CDR3 covers 13 residues. The germline gives CDR1 SGHNT, CDR2 YYREEE (reference sequence). CDR3 in amino acids: CASSPRFNGELLF. Written as DNA, the CDR3 is TGTGCCAGCAGCCCCCGTTTTAACGGGGAGCTGCTTTTT.

The chain is built from TRBV6-4 and TRBJ2-2; 10 bases are a match to TRBD2. The trim removed 10 bases at V and 5 bases at J, leaving 7 bases unmatched. This CDR3 comprises 14 residues. Germline V gives CDR1 MRHNA, CDR2 SNTAGT. The CDR3 DNA sequence: TGTGCCACCCAGCGGGAGGGCGGTACCGGGGAGCTGTTTTTT. It translates to CATQREGGTGELFF.

This sequence joins TRBV6-5 and TRBJ1-1; unclear D gene. The germline CDR1 and CDR2 sequences are MNHEY and SVGAGI. This CDR3 spans 15 amino acids. V lost 2 bases, J lost 6 bases, and 16 bases lay in between. CDR3 in DNA: TGTGCCAGCAGTTACCGAGGGTGGGGAGGGTCTGAAGCTTTCTTT. Its translation is CASSYRGWGGSEAFF.

The chain is built from TRBV30 and TRBJ2-7, with D maybe TRBD1 (6 bases). Germline assignment: CDR1 GTSNPN and CDR2 SVGIG (reference sequence). This CDR3 has 14 amino acids. V was trimmed by 2 bases and J by 1 base, leaving 12 bases between them. The CDR3 sequence is CAWSLQGHSYEQYF. The DNA for the CDR3 is TGTGCCTGGAGTCTCCAGGGACATTCCTACGAGCAGTACTTC.

The table lists this clone with a few counts. The chain uses TRBV5-1 and TRBJ1-6, with D possibly matching TRBD1 (5 bases). This CDR3 has 15 amino acids. Germline CDR1 is SGHRS and CDR2 is YFSETQ. With 0 bases removed from V and 5 bases from J, the gap between germline ends came to 9 bases. CDR3: CASSLGQLNNSPLHF. The CDR3, as DNA: TGCGCCAGCAGCTTGGGACAGCTGAATAATTCACCCCTCCACTTT.

The count of this clone is one. V and J are TRBV5-1 and TRBJ1-1, with TRBD1 matching over 7 bases. The CDR3 is 12 amino acids. Germline V gene data show CDR1 as SGHRS and CDR2 as YFSETQ. V dropped 3 bases and J dropped 6; count of bases not matched to a gene: 2. The CDR3 spells CASSYDRAEAFF. In DNA, the CDR3 is TGCGCCAGCAGCTATGACAGGGCTGAAGCTTTCTTT.

The J gene is TRBJ1-1, the V gene TRBV6-5; a possible D gene is TRBD1 (5 bases). CDR3 length: 10 amino acids. V was clipped by 6 bases and J by 7 bases, with 6 bases between them. Per germline, CDR1 MNHEY and CDR2 SVGAGI. In nucleotides, the CDR3 is TGTGCCAGCAGGGGGGGTGAAGCTTTCTTT. This codes for CASRGGEAFF.

The V and J genes are TRBV18 and TRBJ2-5; 8 bases map to TRBD2. This CDR3 comprises 16 residues. V trimming: 4 bases; J trimming: 2 bases; junction bases outside the gene matches: 9. Germline CDR1 is KGHSH and CDR2 is LQKENI. CDR3 bases: TGTGCCAGCTCACTTAAGCCGGGACTAGATCAAGAGACCCAGTACTTC. Its translation: CASSLKPGLDQETQYF.

The gene calls are TRBV4-1 and TRBJ2-1, with D perhaps TRBD2 (5 bases). V was cut by 3 bases and J by 10 bases, with 13 bases left in between. The length of the CDR3 is 13 residues. CDR1 and CDR2 from the germline V gene are MGHRA and YSYEKL. The CDR3 spells CASSQREPTEQFF. CDR3 sequence (DNA): TGCGCCAGCAGCCAGAGGGAGCCGACGGAGCAGTTCTTC.

For the CDR3, the DNA is TGTGCCAGCTCGGAGCAGGGGCTGGGCACTGAAGCTTTCTTT. Its translation is CASSEQGLGTEAFF. The V and J genes are TRBV6-5 and TRBJ1-1; the D gene is possibly TRBD1 (6 bases). The CDR3 runs to 14 residues. Germline CDR1 is MNHEY and CDR2 is SVGAGI. The V gene lost 8 bases and the J gene lost 4 bases, with 17 bases spanning the gap.

This chain links TRBV28 with TRBJ2-1, with TRBD1 identical over 9 bases. The CDR3 contains 15 residues. Germline V lookup: CDR1 MDHEN, CDR2 SYDVKM. The V and J ends lost 9 bases and 6 bases, in that order; junction bases with no gene match: 12. DNA for the CDR3: TGTGCCAGTCGGGGCACACAGGGGGCGAGCAATGAGCAGTTCTTC. It yields the protein CASRGTQGASNEQFF.

The genes are TRBV5-1 and TRBJ1-3; 7 bases match TRBD1. There are 17 residues in the CDR3. Germline loops: CDR1 SGHRS, CDR2 YFSETQ. V lost 1 base, J lost 0 bases, and 7 bases stayed unmatched. This CDR3 is CASSLTYRGGSGNTIYF. CDR3 in DNA: TGCGCCAGCAGCTTGACGTACAGGGGAGGCTCTGGAAACACCATATATTTT.

Regarding this clone: The limits of the CDR3 on the DNA are not certain, so only TCRdb's listed CDR3 is given. The chain uses TRBV9 and TRBJ2-3; the table's D call, TRBD2, has no DNA check behind it. CDR1 is SGDLS and CDR2 is YYNGEE in the germline V gene. Termini included, the CDR3 measures 22 amino acids. The CDR3 sequence is CASSPGTSGTDAQYFGFDTRYF.

This clone was detected only a few times. This sequence joins TRBV18 and TRBJ2-1; TRBD1 agrees at 7 bases. This CDR3 region has 15 residues. Trimming took 4 bases from V and 1 from J; bases not matched to a gene: 4. Germline CDR1 is KGHSH and CDR2 is LQKENI. The CDR3 loop reads CASSLSRGSYNEQFF. CDR3 DNA sequence: TGTGCCAGCTCACTCAGCAGGGGGTCCTACAATGAGCAGTTCTTC.

This clone appeared a single time. The chain is built from TRBV7-9 and TRBJ2-7; 8 bases match TRBD1. CDR1 and CDR2 from the germline V gene are SEHNR and FQNEAQ (reference sequence). Germline trimming cut 5 bases from V and 4 bases from J; bases unmatched to any gene: 7. The CDR3 sequence is 14 residues long. CDR3 sequence: CASSVGQDLYEQYF. CDR3 nucleotides: TGTGCCAGCAGCGTGGGACAGGATCTTTACGAGCAGTACTTC.